Shown below are 22 T cell receptor beta chains from a single sample sequenced in a study of blood T cells in healthy people across ages. Through a sample-barcoded 5' primer and a J-beta primer mix, a second PCR was run for roughly 6 to 12 cycles. TCRdb independently ran MiXCR on the 5' RACE reads; one entry per CDR3 protein. The data contain roughly 930,000 distinct CDR3 sequences, around 48% of them singletons. Sequencing input: blood. These receptors were taken from a man aged 25 to 40 in good health.

The V and J genes are TRBV7-3 and TRBJ2-1, with a possible D match to TRBD2 (5 bases). Germline V gene data show CDR1 as SGHTA and CDR2 as FQGTGA. This CDR3 region has 13 residues. Between the trimmed V and J ends, which lost 5 bases and 6 bases, there was a span of 11 bases. CDR3 region: CASSPEGFNEQFF. The CDR3 DNA follows: TGTGCCAGCAGCCCCGAGGGATTCAATGAGCAGTTCTTC.

This clonotype was observed a few times. The V gene is TRBV6-5, the J gene TRBJ1-2; a weak D match, TRBD1 (6 bases). This CDR3 has 15 residues. From germline, CDR1 is MNHEY and CDR2 SVGAGI. The V and J ends lost 0 bases and 6 bases respectively, with 14 bases between them. In DNA form, the CDR3 reads TGTGCCAGCAGTTACTCGTCGACAGGAGGAGATGGCTACACCTTC. Translation gives CASSYSSTGGDGYTF.

This clonotype was detected only a few times. The V call is TRBV20-1, the J call TRBJ1-4, with 7 positions matching TRBD1. V lost 2 bases, J lost 8 bases, and 2 bases stayed unmatched. The CDR3 is 12 amino acids. The germline CDR1 and CDR2 sequences are DFQATT and SNEGSKA (reference sequence). In DNA form, the CDR3 reads TGCAGTGCTAGACCGGACAGGGAAAAACTGTTTTTT. Translated, it gives CSARPDREKLFF.

This chain joins TRBV6-5 and TRBJ2-4; D possibly corresponds to TRBD1 (5 bases). The V gene's germline CDR1 is MNHEY and CDR2 SVGAGI. The CDR3 consists of 13 residues. V gave up 7 bases and J gave up 5 bases, with 12 bases separating them. CDR3 bases: TGTGCCAGCAAAAGGGGTTCAGAAAACATTCAGTACTTC. This codes for CASKRGSENIQYF.

The chain employs TRBV12-3 or TRBV12-4 and TRBJ2-7, with D possibly being TRBD1 (5 bases). The CDR3 length is 15 residues. Trimming cost V 5 bases and J 2 bases, with 16 bases left between them. This CDR3 reads CASSVLAGSAYEQYF. The CDR3 region has the DNA TGTGCCAGCAGTGTACTGGCAGGGTCAGCCTACGAGCAGTACTTC.

The rearrangement joins TRBV21-1 to TRBJ2-3; the table's D call of TRBD2 was not tested on the DNA. TRBV21-1 is marked as a pseudogene. The CDR3 runs 16 residues. The CDR3 sequence is CASSSRGYHSTDTQYF. CDR3 in DNA: TGTGCCAGCAGCAGCCGAGGGTACCATAGCACAGATACGCAGTATTTT.

The J gene is TRBJ2-7, the V gene TRBV27; D is perhaps TRBD1 (6 bases). The germline CDR1 and CDR2 sequences are MNHEY and SMNVEV (reference sequence). The CDR3 length is 14 residues. V was shortened by 8 bases and J by 3 bases, with 17 bases between the two germline ends. CDR3 DNA: TGTGCCAGCGCTATTACAGGGCGTGACTACGAGCAGTACTTC. Translated: CASAITGRDYEQYF.

Only a few counts were recorded for this clonotype. The V and J genes are TRBV29-1 and TRBJ2-7; 11 bases match TRBD2. V was clipped by 8 bases and J by 3 bases; unmatched bases: 6. CDR3 length equals 13 residues. In germline, CDR1 is SQVTM, CDR2 ANQGSEA. The CDR3 DNA reads TGCAGCTCTACAGGGACTAGCGGCTACGAGCAGTACTTC. Its protein product is CSSTGTSGYEQYF.

V usage is TRBV29-1 and J usage is TRBJ2-5, with 8 nucleotides matching TRBD2. V lost 4 bases to trimming and J lost 4 bases; unmatched junction nucleotides: 17. The CDR3 consists of 17 residues. The germline V gene has CDR1 SQVTM and CDR2 ANQGSEA. Written as DNA, the CDR3 is TGCAGCGTTGTACCCGGACTAGCACACCTGGTCCCAGAGACCCAGTACTTC. This encodes CSVVPGLAHLVPETQYF.

J is TRBJ1-2 and V is TRBV5-1, with TRBD1 as a possible D gene (6 bases). The V gene's germline CDR1 is SGHRS and CDR2 YFSETQ. This CDR3 is built from 15 residues. Trimming shortened V by 5 bases and J by 1 base, and 15 bases separated the two germline ends. In DNA, the CDR3 is TGCGCCAGCAGAAAGGACAGCAGTTTTAACTATGGCTACACCTTC. Its translation is CASRKDSSFNYGYTF.

This clonotype was seen more than once but under ten times. The chain carries TRBV10-3 and TRBJ2-7; D ambiguous. This CDR3 comprises 16 residues. V gave up 3 bases and J gave up 0 bases, with 15 bases separating them. Per the germline V gene, CDR1 is ENHRY and CDR2 is SYGVKD. In DNA, the CDR3 is TGTGCCATCAGTGACCCCGATCCGGCCATCTCCTACGAGCAGTACTTC. This translates into CAISDPDPAISYEQYF.

This clonotype was picked up a small number of times. This chain connects TRBV7-2 to TRBJ1-1, with 8 bases that match TRBD1. Germline V gene lookup returns CDR1 SGHTA and CDR2 FQGNSA. V was clipped by 0 bases and J by 6 bases; unmatched bases: 6. The length of the CDR3 is 15 residues. The CDR3 DNA sequence: TGTGCCAGCAGCTTAGCGCCAGGGGGCGCTTCTGAAGCTTTCTTT. Its translation is CASSLAPGGASEAFF.

V is TRBV4-3 and J is TRBJ2-7, with D perhaps TRBD2 (5 bases). Trimming took off 0 bases at V and 7 bases at J, with 16 bases between the two ends. CDR1 and CDR2 (germline): LGHNA, YSLEER. The CDR3 sequence is 15 residues long. CDR3 sequence: CASSQEFRLAGEQYF. The CDR3, as DNA: TGCGCCAGCAGCCAAGAGTTCCGGCTAGCAGGAGAGCAGTACTTC.

The chain is built from TRBV12-3 or TRBV12-4 and TRBJ2-7; 8 bases are shared with TRBD1. V trimming: 6 bases; J trimming: 0 bases; junction bases outside the gene matches: 7. The CDR3 extends over 15 amino acids. DNA of the CDR3: TGTGCCAGCAGGCTATTGGGACAGGACTCCTACGAGCAGTACTTC. The encoded protein is CASRLLGQDSYEQYF.

This clonotype has more than one count but fewer than ten. The rearrangement links TRBV20-1 to TRBJ2-5; 9 bases are a match to TRBD1. The DNA end is a closer match to TRBJ2-7, so the J assignment may be wrong. CDR1 and CDR2 from the germline V gene are DFQATT and SNEGSKA (reference sequence). The length of the CDR3 is 15 residues. The CDR3 reads CSATTTTGGGHEQYF. The CDR3 bases are TGCAGTGCCACAACCACAACAGGGGGCGGCCACGAGCAGTACTTC.

This clonotype was detected a few times. CDR3 loop: CASTTTGTSDHNEQFF. DNA for the CDR3: TGCGCCAGCACGACGACCGGGACTAGCGATCACAATGAGCAGTTCTTC. The chain carries TRBV5-1 and TRBJ2-1; 10 nucleotides line up with TRBD2. The CDR3 runs to 16 residues. The germline V gene has CDR1 SGHRS and CDR2 YFSETQ. The V gene end was trimmed by 6 bases and the J gene end by 5 bases; junction bases not matched to a gene: 11.

This clonotype was seen a handful of times. The rearrangement links TRBV4-2 to TRBJ2-1; D is ambiguous. CDR3 size: 12 residues. Trimming cost V 4 bases and J 8 bases, with 9 bases left between them. The V gene's germline CDR1 is LGHNA and CDR2 YNFKEQ. This chain's CDR3 is CASSLQDDEQFF. The CDR3 coding sequence is TGTGCCAGCAGCCTCCAGGACGATGAGCAGTTCTTC.

The chain carries TRBV5-5 and TRBJ1-2; 9 bases align to TRBD1. The ends lost 2 bases at V and 7 bases at J; junction bases unmatched: 6. CDR1 is SGHKS, CDR2 YYEKEE, per germline (reference sequence). This CDR3 spans 14 amino acids. CDR3 nucleotide sequence: TGTGCCAGCAGCTTAAGGGAACAGGGGGCTGGCTACACCTTC. Its protein is CASSLREQGAGYTF.

The table lists this clonotype with many counts. The chain joins TRBV20-1 to TRBJ2-1, with 8 bases lining up with TRBD2. This CDR3 region has 16 residues. Trimming removed 2 bases from V and 4 bases from J; junction bases left unmatched: 10. The V gene's germline CDR1 is DFQATT and CDR2 SNEGSKA (reference sequence). CDR3 residues: CSARSFTGGSYNEQFF. CDR3 DNA sequence: TGCAGTGCTAGATCATTCACGGGGGGGAGTTACAATGAGCAGTTCTTC.

The chain joins TRBV20-1 to TRBJ2-7; 8 bases map to TRBD1. The CDR3 is 14 amino acids. Germline assignment: CDR1 DFQATT and CDR2 SNEGSKA (reference sequence). V lost 3 bases to trimming and J lost 3 bases; unmatched junction nucleotides: 7. The CDR3 sequence: CSASGQGSFYEQYF. For the CDR3, the DNA is TGCAGTGCTAGTGGACAGGGTAGCTTCTACGAGCAGTACTTC.

The V and J genes are TRBV4-3 and TRBJ2-4; perhaps TRBD2 as D (6 bases). The J call may be wrong; the DNA end is better matched by TRBJ2-7. In germline, CDR1 is LGHNA, CDR2 YSLEER. This CDR3 comprises 15 residues. This chain's CDR3 is CASSQETGTSHEQYF. The CDR3 DNA sequence: TGCGCCAGCAGCCAAGAGACGGGGACTTCCCACGAGCAGTACTTC.

The V and J genes are TRBV11-3 and TRBJ2-3, with 8 positions matching TRBD1. Germline V CDR1 and CDR2: SGHNT, YENEEA. With V trimmed by 5 bases and J by 4 bases, 11 bases remained unmatched. There are 16 residues in the CDR3. CDR3 amino acids: CASSARTGREPDTQYF. In DNA form, the CDR3 reads TGTGCCAGCAGCGCAAGGACAGGGAGAGAGCCAGATACGCAGTATTTT.